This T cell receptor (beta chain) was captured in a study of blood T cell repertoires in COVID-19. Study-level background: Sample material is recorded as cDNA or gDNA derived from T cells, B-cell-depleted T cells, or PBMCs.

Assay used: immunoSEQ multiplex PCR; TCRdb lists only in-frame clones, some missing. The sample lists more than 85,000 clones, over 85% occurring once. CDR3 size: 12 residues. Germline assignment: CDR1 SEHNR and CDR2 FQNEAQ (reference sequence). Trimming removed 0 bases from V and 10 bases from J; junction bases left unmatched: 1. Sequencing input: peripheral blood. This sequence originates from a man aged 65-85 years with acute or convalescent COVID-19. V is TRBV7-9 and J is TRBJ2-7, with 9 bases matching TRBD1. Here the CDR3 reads CASSLATGGQYF. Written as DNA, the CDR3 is TGTGCCAGCAGCTTAGCGACAGGGGGTCAGTACTTC.